These 25 T cell receptor beta chains were all obtained from the same sample, sequenced in a study of vaccination and CD4 T cells after COVID-19. Regarding treatment: 10-day PBMC culture with coronavirus spike peptide pools or control peptides (ViraFEST assay). The antigens of these receptors remain unknown. The Oncomine TCR Beta short-read assay was applied to DNA of cultured CD4+ T cells. Using its own MiXCR run on the PCR reads, TCRdb lists one record per CDR3 protein. The repertoire consists of about 4,600 distinct CDR3 sequences, with 30% occurring once and the leading ten covering 30% to 40%. Source material: CD4+ T cells from blood, cultured in vitro. The receptors stem from a human donor who had recovered from COVID-19.

The rearrangement joins TRBV27 to TRBJ1-2, with a weak D call TRBD1 (5 bases). The CDR3 runs to 13 residues. Trimming took 3 bases from V and 6 from J, leaving 11 bases between them. CDR1 and CDR2 (germline): MNHEY, SMNVEV (reference sequence). CDR3 in amino acids: CASSFKQGDGYTF. CDR3 nucleotides: TGTGCCAGCAGTTTTAAGCAGGGAGATGGCTACACCTTC.

The V call is TRBV11-2, the J call TRBJ2-2, with 11 bases aligning to TRBD1. The junction had 4 bases not matched to a gene; V was cut back by 5 bases and J by 2 bases. The CDR3 length is 16 residues. Germline V CDR1 and CDR2: SGHAT, FQNNGV. The CDR3 spells CASSPRTGGNTGELFF. CDR3 coding DNA: TGTGCCAGCAGCCCGAGGACAGGGGGCAACACCGGGGAGCTGTTTTTT.

This clonotype has just a few counts. The chain couples TRBV2 to TRBJ2-1; 7 positions match TRBD1. The CDR3 is 15 amino acids. Germline CDR1 and CDR2: SNHLY and FYNNEI. Trimming removed 4 bases from V and 0 bases from J; junction bases left unmatched: 3. CDR3 sequence reads: CASSAQGSSYNEQFF. In nucleotides, the CDR3 is TGTGCCAGCAGTGCACAGGGGAGCTCCTACAATGAGCAGTTCTTC.

This clonotype has more than one count but fewer than ten. The gene calls are TRBV7-6 and TRBJ1-5; possibly TRBD1 for D (5 bases). The CDR3 covers 14 residues. Germline V CDR1 and CDR2: SGHVS, FNYEAQ. The V end lost 5 bases, the J end lost 4 bases, and 12 bases lay between the germline ends. The CDR3 region has the DNA TGTGCCAGCAGCCGCAATACAGGTAATCAGCCCCAGCATTTT. It encodes CASSRNTGNQPQHF. The full variable domain, in which reference TRBV7-6 and TRBJ1-5 provide the parts outside the CDR3, is GAGVSQSPRYKVTKRGQDVALRCDPISGHVSLYWYRQALGQGPEFLTYFNYEAQQDKSGLPNDRFSAERPEGSISTLTIQRTEQRDSAMYRCASSRNTGNQPQHFGDGTRLSIL.

The chain combines TRBV5-8 with TRBJ2-1, with D tentatively TRBD2 (6 bases). The CDR3 has 15 amino acids. The germline V gene has CDR1 SGHTS and CDR2 YDEGEE. V lost 9 bases and J 2 bases, leaving 18 bases between the germline ends. CDR3 loop: CATRIGGPAYNEQFF. DNA of the CDR3: TGTGCCACCCGGATCGGGGGACCCGCCTACAATGAGCAGTTCTTC.

This clonotype was seen a few times. The chain couples TRBV5-4 to TRBJ1-2; 7 bases fit TRBD1. Trimming took 3 bases from V and 2 from J; bases not matched to a gene: 4. The V gene's germline CDR1 is SGHNT and CDR2 YYREEE (reference sequence). This CDR3 has 14 residues. The CDR3 DNA is TGTGCCAGCAGCTCGGGAGGGGGCAACTATGGCTACACCTTC. Translating it yields CASSSGGGNYGYTF.

The V call is TRBV7-2, the J call TRBJ2-1, with 9 nucleotides matching TRBD2. The ends lost 5 bases at V and 0 bases at J; junction bases unmatched: 5. This CDR3 region has 16 residues. Germline V lookup: CDR1 SGHTA, CDR2 FQGNSA. CDR3 loop: CASSLFSGSSYNEQFF. The CDR3 DNA sequence: TGTGCCAGCAGCCTCTTTAGCGGGAGCTCCTACAATGAGCAGTTCTTC.

Points on this clonotype: The germline gene is not matched at one end of the junction; a read error may be the cause. The chain has TRBV7-2 and TRBJ2-3, with D possibly matching TRBD2 (7 bases). Looked up from germline, CDR1 is SGHTA and CDR2 is FQGNSA. CDR3 size: 19 residues. The CDR3 DNA sequence: TGTGCCAGCAGCTTCATCCGACTATTAGCGGGCTCTCGGACAGATGCGCAGTATTTT. Translation: CASSFIRLLAGSRTDAQYF.

By sample fraction, this clonotype is hyperexpanded. This chain connects TRBV11-1 to TRBJ2-2; 10 bases are shared with TRBD2. CDR3 length equals 16 residues. Germline-derived CDR1 and CDR2 are SGHAT and FQDESV (reference sequence). V shed 3 bases, J shed 2 bases, and the junction held 3 bases outside the gene matches. CDR3 nucleotide sequence: TGTGCCAGCAGCTTCTTAGCGGGGGGCAACACCGGGGAGCTGTTTTTT. Translation: CASSFLAGGNTGELFF. Based on the CDR3 plus reference TRBV11-1 and TRBJ2-2, the full variable domain is EAEVAQSPRYKITEKSQAVAFWCDPISGHATLYWYRQILGQGPELLVQFQDESVVDDSQLPKDRFSAERLKGVDSTLKIQPAELGDSAMYLCASSFLAGGNTGELFFGEGSRLTVL.

This clonotype was counted a few times. The V and J genes are TRBV20-1 and TRBJ2-7; maybe TRBD2 (5 bases). CDR1 DFQATT and CDR2 SNEGSKA come from the germline V gene (reference sequence). The CDR3 totals 16 residues. The germline V and J ends were trimmed by 0 bases and 2 bases, with 17 bases remaining between them. CDR3 DNA sequence: TGCAGTGCTAGAGACCGGGCCAGCGGAAAAACCTACGAGCAGTACTTC. It encodes CSARDRASGKTYEQYF.

CDR3 nucleotide sequence: TGCGCCAGCAGCTTGGGCAGGGGGGGCCAAGAGACCCAGTACTTC. Its protein is CASSLGRGGQETQYF. The chain carries TRBV5-1 and TRBJ2-5; the D call may be TRBD1 or TRBD2 (7 bases each). Germline CDR1 reads SGHRS; CDR2 reads YFSETQ. The length of the CDR3 is 15 residues. V dropped 0 bases and J dropped 1 base, with 10 bases sitting between them.

V usage is TRBV15 and J usage is TRBJ2-1; 8 bases agree with TRBD2. Germline V gene data show CDR1 as LNHNV and CDR2 as YYDKDF (reference sequence). The CDR3 totals 18 residues. The junction had 18 bases not matched to a gene; V was cut back by 5 bases and J by 6 bases. CDR3 residues: CATSSQRGTVGRINEQFF. The CDR3 nucleotides are TGTGCCACCAGCTCACAGCGGGGGACCGTAGGGAGGATCAATGAGCAGTTCTTC.

The V call is TRBV6-1, the J call TRBJ1-6, with D maybe TRBD1 (6 bases). The CDR3 totals 15 residues. The germline gives CDR1 MNHNS, CDR2 SASEGT. Trimming pared 5 bases from V and 8 bases from J, leaving 16 bases between. The CDR3 sequence is CASSRRQANYSPLHF. The CDR3 nucleotides are TGTGCCAGCAGTCGAAGACAGGCAAACTATTCACCCCTCCACTTT.

The rearrangement links TRBV5-1 to TRBJ1-2, with D possibly TRBD1 on 5 matching bases. In germline, CDR1 is SGHRS, CDR2 YFSETQ. V shed 3 bases and J shed 2 bases, with 11 bases lying between them. The CDR3 extends over 14 amino acids. CDR3 in amino acids: CASSSEGPNYGYTF. The CDR3 nucleotides are TGCGCCAGCAGCTCTGAGGGGCCCAACTATGGCTACACCTTC.

The genes are TRBV20-1 and TRBJ1-2, with 7 bases matching TRBD1. Germline CDR1 and CDR2: DFQATT and SNEGSKA (reference sequence). The CDR3 is 14 residues long. After removal of 6 bases from V and 7 bases from J, the junction contained 14 bases not matched to a gene. CDR3 protein: CSARRRTGDGGYTF. Here the CDR3 DNA reads TGCAGTGCCAGGCGGAGGACAGGTGATGGTGGCTACACCTTC.

The genes are TRBV7-2 and TRBJ2-7; D assignment may be TRBD1 or TRBD2 (6 bases each). Trimming removed 4 bases at V and 4 bases at J, with 17 bases between. Looked up from germline, CDR1 is SGHTA and CDR2 is FQGNSA. The CDR3 is 15 residues long. In DNA form, the CDR3 reads TGTGCCAGCAGCTCCACGCCGGGGGACATTTACGAGCAGTACTTC. This gives the protein CASSSTPGDIYEQYF.

There are a few counts of this clonotype. The chain couples TRBV19 to TRBJ1-1, with D uncertain. This CDR3 comprises 13 residues. Trimming removed 5 bases from V and 1 base from J, with 8 bases in between. Germline lookup yields CDR1 LNHDA and CDR2 SQIVND (reference sequence). The CDR3 DNA sequence: TGTGCCAGTAGTGTACAGCCGAACACTGAAGCTTTCTTT. Translating gives CASSVQPNTEAFF.

By sample fraction, this clonotype is medium-sized. The chain employs TRBV28 and TRBJ2-5; no clear D. Trimming took off 6 bases at V and 7 bases at J, with 9 bases between the two ends. The CDR3 has 11 amino acids. Germline V gene lookup returns CDR1 MDHEN and CDR2 SYDVKM. The CDR3 DNA follows: TGTGCCAGCAGGGGGTGGGGGACCCAGTACTTC. The encoded protein is CASRGWGTQYF.

The chain has TRBV19 and TRBJ2-7; 7 nucleotides agree with TRBD2. CDR1 is LNHDA, CDR2 SQIVND, per germline (reference sequence). Germline trimming cut 4 bases from V and 2 bases from J; bases unmatched to any gene: 8. CDR3 length: 15 residues. The CDR3 region has the DNA TGTGCCAGTAGTAAGACGGGAGGAATGGCCTACGAGCAGTACTTC. Translated, it gives CASSKTGGMAYEQYF.

This clonotype occurred once. A much bigger clone sits one base away, suggesting this may be a read error. The chain has TRBV6-1 and TRBJ1-2; TRBD1 matches 7 bases. Germline lookup yields CDR1 MNHNS and CDR2 SASEGT. The CDR3 is 13 residues long. The CDR3 DNA follows: TGTCCCAGCAGGGGGTGGTTTCCTGGAGGCTACACCTTC. It translates to CPSRGWFPGGYTF.

The V call is TRBV11-3, the J call TRBJ2-7, with 7 bases aligning to TRBD1. The germline V gene encodes CDR1 SGHNT and CDR2 YENEEA. V lost 5 bases, J lost 1 base, and 14 bases stayed unmatched. The CDR3 is made up of 17 amino acids. In DNA, the CDR3 is TGTGCCAGCAGCACGGGACAGCAAAGGGGGTGGTCCTACGAGCAGTACTTC. Protein sequence: CASSTGQQRGWSYEQYF.

The chain links TRBV6-1 to TRBJ1-5; 7 nucleotides agree with TRBD1. Germline CDR1 and CDR2: MNHNS and SASEGT. The V and J ends lost 6 bases and 0 bases, in that order; junction bases with no gene match: 11. The CDR3 contains 17 residues. The CDR3 DNA sequence: TGTGCCAGCAGCGCCCCGACAGGGTCTCATAGCAATCAGCCCCAGCATTTT. Translation: CASSAPTGSHSNQPQHF.

This clonotype has more than one count but fewer than ten. The V and J genes are TRBV19 and TRBJ2-5, with D perhaps matching TRBD1 (6 bases). Trimming removed 1 base at V and 9 bases at J, with 12 bases between. In germline, CDR1 is LNHDA, CDR2 SQIVND (reference sequence). There are 13 residues in the CDR3. Here the CDR3 reads CASSIAPGVPQYF. CDR3 bases: TGTGCCAGTAGTATAGCCCCAGGGGTCCCCCAGTACTTC.

This clonotype was counted a few times. The chain uses TRBV7-9 and TRBJ1-5; no clear D. Germline V gives CDR1 SEHNR, CDR2 FQNEAQ (reference sequence). The CDR3 is 16 residues long. Trimming shortened V by 4 bases and J by 0 bases, and 13 bases separated the two germline ends. CDR3 sequence: CASSSLMMGSNQPQHF. CDR3 DNA: TGTGCCAGCAGCTCGCTGATGATGGGTAGCAATCAGCCCCAGCATTTT.

This clonotype has more than one count but fewer than ten. The rearrangement uses TRBV4-2 and TRBJ1-2; 9 bases map to TRBD1. The CDR3 has 14 residues. CDR1 is LGHNA, CDR2 YNFKEQ, per germline. V trimming: 4 bases; J trimming: 8 bases; junction bases outside the gene matches: 8. The CDR3 nucleotides read TGTGCCAGCAGCCTTGGGGACAGGGTCGGAGGCTACACCTTC. Its translation: CASSLGDRVGGYTF.